Presented here are 10 T cell receptor beta chains from one specimen sequenced in a study of T-cell memory formation after mild COVID-19. MiXCR was run by TCRdb on the 5' RACE reads, yielding one entry per CDR3 protein. This table has 100,000 to 150,000 distinct CDR3 sequences, approximately 6.3% appearing once. The sequencing input was PBMCs or a T cell subset sorted from them (not recorded which). The source is an adult woman who had mild COVID-19 (a few samples of this study predate the infection). Cell type and time point are not known.

This clonotype was picked up a small number of times. The CDR3 DNA is TGTGCCAGCAGCCGGGACGGACCCTACGAGCAGTACTTC. Translation gives CASSRDGPYEQYF. The rearrangement uses TRBV7-9 and TRBJ2-7; TRBD1 or TRBD2 may be the D gene (5 bases each). CDR1 is SEHNR and CDR2 is FQNEAQ in the germline V gene (reference sequence). This CDR3 is built from 13 residues. Trimming stripped 5 bases from V and 2 bases from J, with 10 bases between.

The gene calls are TRBV2 and TRBJ2-7; 7 bases fit TRBD1. The junction had 1 base not matched to a gene; V was cut back by 3 bases and J by 2 bases. The germline V gene has CDR1 SNHLY and CDR2 FYNNEI. The CDR3 has 13 residues. For the CDR3, the DNA is TGTGCCAGCAGTGAGACAGGGACCTACGAGCAGTACTTC. Its translation is CASSETGTYEQYF.

The chain combines TRBV7-6 with TRBJ2-1; 9 positions agree with TRBD1. Germline-derived CDR1 and CDR2 are SGHVS and FNYEAQ. The CDR3 contains 15 residues. V was pared by 4 bases and J by 4 bases, with 5 bases of the junction left unmatched. CDR3 loop: CASSSTGTGYNEQFF. DNA for the CDR3: TGTGCCAGCAGCTCTACCGGGACAGGGTACAATGAGCAGTTCTTC.

V gene TRBV12-3 or TRBV12-4 combines with J gene TRBJ2-2; TRBD2 agrees at 13 bases. The CDR3 loop spans 16 amino acids. Trimming took 3 bases from V and 6 from J; bases not matched to a gene: 4. In DNA form, the CDR3 reads TGTGCCAGCAGTTTCACTAGCGGGGGGGCGGCCGGGGAGCTGTTTTTT. Amino acid sequence: CASSFTSGGAAGELFF.

This clonotype was counted between two and nine times. The chain couples TRBV5-5 to TRBJ2-2; D call uncertain. The V gene's germline CDR1 is SGHKS and CDR2 YYEKEE (reference sequence). V was cut by 0 bases and J by 0 bases, with 9 bases left in between. The CDR3 extends over 16 amino acids. CDR3 in DNA: TGTGCCAGCAGCTTGGCCATTTCCGCGAACACCGGGGAGCTGTTTTTT. The encoded protein is CASSLAISANTGELFF. Together with reference TRBV5-5 and TRBJ2-2, the CDR3 gives the full variable domain: DAGVTQSPTHLIKTRGQQVTLRCSPISGHKSVSWYQQVLGQGPQFIFQYYEKEERGRGNFPDRFSARQFPNYSSELNVNALLLGDSALYLCASSLAISANTGELFFGEGSRLTVL.

This clonotype was observed many times. The gene calls are TRBV11-2 and TRBJ1-6, with TRBD1 matching 7 bases. Losses at the gene ends were 6 bases for V and 9 bases for J; bases not matched to a gene: 8. Per the germline V gene, CDR1 is SGHAT and CDR2 is FQNNGV. The CDR3 extends over 14 amino acids. The CDR3 sequence is CASRATGISSPLHF. As DNA, the CDR3 is TGTGCCAGCAGAGCGACAGGGATCTCTTCACCCCTCCACTTT.

This clonotype was counted ten times or more. The chain recombines TRBV7-6 with TRBJ2-1, with TRBD1 identical over 10 bases. The length of the CDR3 is 15 residues. J was trimmed by 7 bases and V by 3 bases; bases with no gene match: 6. The germline V gene has CDR1 SGHVS and CDR2 FNYEAQ. DNA of the CDR3: TGTGCCAGCAGCTTGGGACAGGGGTATGGTAATGAGCAGTTCTTC. Residues: CASSLGQGYGNEQFF.

The V call is TRBV2, the J call TRBJ1-1; possible D gene TRBD1, 5 bases. This CDR3 has 16 amino acids. CDR1 SNHLY and CDR2 FYNNEI come from the germline V gene. V lost 6 bases, J lost 5 bases, and 22 bases lay in between. CDR3 DNA: TGTGCCAGCAGCCTAATGCCGACAAGGGGAGGGACTGAAGCTTTCTTT. The encoded protein is CASSLMPTRGGTEAFF.

This CDR3 is CASSFGGRYNEQFF. The CDR3, as DNA: TGTGCCAGCAGTTTTGGGGGGCGCTACAATGAGCAGTTCTTC. The chain couples TRBV12-3 or TRBV12-4 to TRBJ2-1, with D tentatively TRBD1 or TRBD2 (6 bases each). There are 14 residues in the CDR3. Between the trimmed V and J ends, which lost 3 bases and 3 bases, there was a span of 9 bases.

This clonotype has ten or more counts. The V and J genes are TRBV30 and TRBJ2-1, with D possibly TRBD2 on 5 matching bases. The CDR3 runs to 12 residues. Germline V lookup: CDR1 GTSNPN, CDR2 SVGIG (reference sequence). V shed 3 bases and J shed 8 bases, with 11 bases lying between them. For the CDR3, the DNA is TGTGCCTGGAGACTTAGCGTGGATGAGCAGTTCTTC. As protein: CAWRLSVDEQFF. Full variable domain (remainder filled in from reference TRBV30 and TRBJ2-1): SQTIHQWPATLVQPVGSPLSLECTVEGTSNPNLYWYRQAAGRGLQLLFYSVGIGQISSEVPQNLSASRPQDRQFILSSKKLLLSDSGFYLCAWRLSVDEQFFGPGTRLTVL.